This T cell receptor (beta chain) was sequenced during a study of T cells in Graves' hyperthyroidism and ophthalmopathy. Study outcomes and limitations: In blood, most of the thyroid clonotypes expanded above 0.001 were also present.

Notes on this clonotype: What it recognizes is unknown.

RNA transcripts provided the source from which TCR beta CDR3 regions were amplified. With the HTBI primer set, the TCR CDR3 went through a first round of RT-PCR. One entry per CDR3 protein, called by TCRdb with MiXCR from the multiplex PCR reads. Here the sample spans a few hundred thousand distinct CDR3 sequences, about a sixth being singletons. The CDR3 contains 14 residues. Germline V lookup: CDR1 SGHTA, CDR2 FQGNSA. Trimming cost V 1 base and J 9 bases, with 10 bases left between them. The chain is built from TRBV7-2 and TRBJ1-6; D remains unclear. Specimen: blood. The source is a woman between 25 and 40 years old with Graves' hyperthyroidism. CDR3 region: CASSLELGGSPLHF. For the CDR3, the DNA is TGTGCCAGCAGCTTAGAACTGGGTGGTTCACCCCTCCACTTT.